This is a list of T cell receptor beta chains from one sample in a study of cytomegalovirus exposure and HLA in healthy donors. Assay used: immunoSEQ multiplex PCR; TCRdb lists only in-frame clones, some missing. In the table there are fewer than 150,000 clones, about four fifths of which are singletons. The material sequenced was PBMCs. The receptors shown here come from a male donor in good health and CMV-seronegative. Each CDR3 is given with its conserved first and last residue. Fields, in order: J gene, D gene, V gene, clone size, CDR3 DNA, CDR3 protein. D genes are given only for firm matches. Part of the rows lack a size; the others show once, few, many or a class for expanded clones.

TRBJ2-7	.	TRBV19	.	TGTGCCAGTAGTATCGGGGAGGAGGAGCAGTACTTC	CASSIGEEEQYF
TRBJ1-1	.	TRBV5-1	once	TGCGCCAGCAGCTCTGGACAGACCTCGAACACTGAAGCTTTCTTT	CASSSGQTSNTEAFF
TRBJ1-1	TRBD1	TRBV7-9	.	TGTGCCAGCAGCCCGACCCGGGACAGGGATCTCTTAAGACTTGAAGCTTTCTTT	CASSPTRDRDLLRLEAFF
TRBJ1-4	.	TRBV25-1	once	TGTGCCAGCAGTGCCACCGGGACTCAGTTAAAAAAACTGTTTTTT	CASSATGTQLKKLFF
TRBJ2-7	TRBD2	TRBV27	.	TGTGCCAGCAGTTTACAGACTAGCGGGAGGGGGTACGAGCAGTACTTC	CASSLQTSGRGYEQYF
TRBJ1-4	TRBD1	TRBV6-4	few	TGTGCCAGCAGTCGAAGACAGGGAAGTAATGAAAAACTGTTTTTT	CASSRRQGSNEKLFF
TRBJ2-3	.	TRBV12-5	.	TGTGCTAGTGGTTTGTCCGTAGAGGCTACAGATACGCAGTATTTT	CASGLSVEATDTQYF
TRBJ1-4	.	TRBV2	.	TGTGCCAGCAGTGAAAGGGGTCCAACTAATGAAAAACTGTTTTTT	CASSERGPTNEKLFF
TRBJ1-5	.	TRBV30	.	TGTGCCTGGAGTGAGGGGGGGGCTAGCAATCAGCCCCAGCATTTT	CAWSEGGASNQPQHF
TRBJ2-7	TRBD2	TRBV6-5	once	TGTGCCAGTCGGACTAGCGGGGGGGCGGGCGAGCAGTACTTC	CASRTSGGAGEQYF
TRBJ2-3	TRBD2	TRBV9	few	TGTGCCAGCAGCGTAGGTGGGGGGGAAGGAACAGATACGCAGTATTTT	CASSVGGGEGTDTQYF
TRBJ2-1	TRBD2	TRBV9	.	TGTGCCAGCAGCGTCCAACCAGGAAGTCTAGCGGCTTACAATGAGCAGTTCTTC	CASSVQPGSLAAYNEQFF
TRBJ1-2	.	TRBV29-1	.	TGCAGCGTTGCGGCGTTTGGAGGGCTCGGCGGCTACACCTTC	CSVAAFGGLGGYTF
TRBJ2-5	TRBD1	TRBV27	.	TGTGCCAGCAGTTTCCAGGGGGTCGGGGAGACCCAGTACTTC	CASSFQGVGETQYF
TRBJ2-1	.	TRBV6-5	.	TGTGCCAGCAGCCTCGCGGGGCGACCCAATGAGCAGTTCTTC	CASSLAGRPNEQFF
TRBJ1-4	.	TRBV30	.	TGTGCCTGGAGTTCCTTGAATGAAAAACTGTTTTTT	CAWSSLNEKLFF
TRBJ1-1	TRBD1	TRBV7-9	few	TGTGCCAGCAGCACGTGGAAGACAGGGTTCAACACTGAAGCTTTCTTT	CASSTWKTGFNTEAFF
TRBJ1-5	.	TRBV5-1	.	TGCGCCAGCAGCTTGGCCGGCGGGAGGGATCAGCCCCAGCATTTT	CASSLAGGRDQPQHF
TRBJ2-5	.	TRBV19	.	TGTGCCAGTAGTCCCCAGGCCCAAGAGACCCAGTACTTC	CASSPQAQETQYF